The following is a TCR beta chain sequence with its context. Unmatched junction bases numbered 16, after V lost 6 bases and J lost 1 base. The CDR3 is 20 amino acids. Germline V gene data show CDR1 as MRHNA and CDR2 as SNTAGT. These data originate in a study of cytomegalovirus exposure and HLA in healthy donors. The donors gave bone marrow, and they were healthy. Vbeta (60) and Jbeta (13) primers were used in the PCR. TCRdb's copy holds only in-frame clones and misses some; the assay was immunoSEQ multiplex PCR. Here the sample spans roughly 140,000 clones, about three fifths being singletons. This TCR derives from a woman aged 25 to 45 in good health and CMV-seropositive. The source material was PBMCs. The rearrangement uses TRBV6-4 and TRBJ2-6; 9 bases fit TRBD1. The CDR3 loop reads CASSKVPGQGSRSGANVLTF. CDR3 nucleotides: TGTGCCAGCAGCAAAGTCCCGGGACAGGGTTCGAGGTCTGGGGCCAACGTCCTGACTTTC.